A selection of T cell receptor beta chains follows, all from one sample in a study of shared clonotypes between healthy human individuals. Produced via immunoSEQ multiplex PCR; TCRdb's table is partial and in-frame only. The sample consists of roughly 2.5 million clones, about 92% of them appearing once. The material sequenced was naive CD4+ T cells sorted from blood. Every receptor here comes from a man aged 18 to 30 in good health. Each CDR3 is given with its conserved first and last residue. The D gene is left open where the match is weak. Clone size is not always given. Where it is, it says once, few, many or a class for expanded clones.

d_gene,j_gene,abundance,v_gene,CDR3nt,CDR3aa
.,TRBJ1-2,.,TRBV28,TGTGCCAGCAGTTTAGCCAGACAAGCCTCATATGGCTACACCTTC,CASSLARQASYGYTF
TRBD1,TRBJ1-2,once,TRBV28,TGTGCCAGCAGTGATGACAGGGTGGCTGGCTACACCTTC,CASSDDRVAGYTF
.,TRBJ2-7,.,TRBV19,TGTGCCAGTAGTCCCAGGGCTCCCTACGAGCAGTACTTC,CASSPRAPYEQYF
.,TRBJ1-4,few,TRBV5-4,TGTGCCAGCAGCTCGGACACCTTGGGGGAAAAACTGTTTTTT,CASSSDTLGEKLFF
.,TRBJ2-7,few,TRBV6-1,TGTGCCAGCAGTGAAGTCGGGCAGGACTACGAGCAGTACTTC,CASSEVGQDYEQYF
.,TRBJ2-3,once,TRBV10-3,TGTGCCATTGAGAAAGACAGCACAGATACGCAGTATTTT,CAIEKDSTDTQYF
.,TRBJ1-5,.,TRBV28,TGTGCCAGCAGTAACCCGGGGGGGCGCGACAATCAGCCCCAGCATTTT,CASSNPGGRDNQPQHF
.,TRBJ1-1,.,TRBV7-2,TGTGCCAGCAGCCCCCAGGGAGGGGCGAACACTGAAGCTTTCTTT,CASSPQGGANTEAFF
TRBD1,TRBJ1-2,once,TRBV7-2,TGTGCCAGCAGCCAAGGACAGGGGTACGGCTACACCTTC,CASSQGQGYGYTF
.,TRBJ2-7,once,TRBV7-3,TGTGCCAGCAGCCCGGGGCCTTGGGGCGAGCAGTACTTC,CASSPGPWGEQYF
.,TRBJ1-5,.,TRBV19,TGTGCCAGTAGTATAGAGTCATTGCCGAATCAGCCCCAGCATTTT,CASSIESLPNQPQHF
.,TRBJ2-1,.,TRBV29-1,TGCAGCGTCGAAAGGACACCGAGGGCTTACAATGAGCAGTTCTTC,CSVERTPRAYNEQFF
TRBD2,TRBJ2-7,.,TRBV25-1,TGTGCCAGCAGTGGAATAGGGACTAGCGGGAGGGCTGGTCAGCAGTACTTC,CASSGIGTSGRAGQQYF
TRBD1,TRBJ1-2,.,TRBV7-2,TGTGCCAGCAGCTTAGCGGCAGGACAGGGGGCCCTTGGCGGCTACACCTTC,CASSLAAGQGALGGYTF
.,TRBJ2-1,.,TRBV2,TGTGCCAGCAGCCAACAGGGCAATGAGCAGTTCTTC,CASSQQGNEQFF
TRBD1,TRBJ1-1,.,TRBV29-1,TGCAGCGTTGCCAGGGGGCGCGTCACTGAAGCTTTCTTT,CSVARGRVTEAFF
.,TRBJ2-3,.,TRBV6-1,TGTGCCAGCTCCCCAGGGGGGAGCACAGATACGCAGTATTTT,CASSPGGSTDTQYF
TRBD1,TRBJ1-1,few,TRBV30,TGTGCCTGGAGTGGGGACAGTGAAGCTTTCTTT,CAWSGDSEAFF
TRBD1,TRBJ1-1,.,TRBV18,TGTGCCAGCTCACCCAACACCTTGACAGGGGGCCAACCTTATGAAGCTTTCTTT,CASSPNTLTGGQPYEAFF
TRBD2,TRBJ2-3,.,TRBV9,TGTGCCAGCAGCCCTACCCGCAACGGACTAGCGGGGGGGCCCGCAGATACGCAGTATTTT,CASSPTRNGLAGGPADTQYF
TRBD2,TRBJ2-1,.,TRBV5-5,TGTGCCAGCAGCCATCGACTAGCGGGAGTTAGGGGCTACAATGAGCAGTTCTTC,CASSHRLAGVRGYNEQFF
.,TRBJ1-4,.,TRBV7-9,TGTGCCAGCAGCTTAGCGGAAGTGGGACTTAATGAAAAACTGTTTTTT,CASSLAEVGLNEKLFF
.,TRBJ2-1,once,TRBV7-9,TGTGCCAGCAGAAGAGAAGGGGTCGATGAGCAGTTCTTC,CASRREGVDEQFF
.,TRBJ1-2,.,TRBV7-9,TGTGCCAGTTGGATGGAGGCGCCCTATGGCTACACCTTC,CASWMEAPYGYTF
.,TRBJ1-5,.,TRBV27,TGTGCCAGCAGTTTATACCTTAATCAGCCCCAGCATTTT,CASSLYLNQPQHF
TRBD1,TRBJ1-5,few,TRBV2,TGTGCCAGCAGTGCACAGGGGGGAAGCAATCAGCCCCAGCATTTT,CASSAQGGSNQPQHF
TRBD2,TRBJ2-3,.,TRBV7-9,TGTGCCAGCAGCTTAGCGCCAGCGGGAGAGCGAACGCAGTATTTT,CASSLAPAGERTQYF
TRBD2,TRBJ2-3,.,TRBV28,TGTGCCAGCCGATCGCCTAGCGGGGACACAGATACGCAGTATTTT,CASRSPSGDTDTQYF
.,TRBJ2-6,.,TRBV25-1,TGTGCCAGCAGTGCATTACAGGGCCGTGGGGCCAACGTCCTGACTTTC,CASSALQGRGANVLTF
TRBD1,TRBJ1-6,.,TRBV6-5,TGTGCCAGCAGTCGGGACAGGAATTCACCCCTCCACTTT,CASSRDRNSPLHF
.,TRBJ2-2,.,TRBV28,TGTGCCAGCGGCAGCGGGTCCATCACCGGGGAGCTGTTTTTT,CASGSGSITGELFF
TRBD2,TRBJ2-1,.,TRBV5-1,TGCGCCAGCAGCTCCGGACTAGCGGACAATGAGCAGTTCTTC,CASSSGLADNEQFF
.,TRBJ2-7,.,TRBV28,TGTGCCAGCAGCCCCGGGTCCTACGAGCAGTACTTC,CASSPGSYEQYF
.,TRBJ1-2,.,TRBV12-5,TGTGCTAGTGCCCGGGATAGGTATGGCTACACCTTC,CASARDRYGYTF
TRBD2,TRBJ2-7,.,TRBV27,TGTGCCAGCAGTTTGGCGGGAGTAGCTTCCTACGAGCAGTACTTC,CASSLAGVASYEQYF
.,TRBJ2-3,.,TRBV5-1,TGCGCCAGCAGCGACCGACTCCCCCAGGGCACAGATACGCAGTATTTT,CASSDRLPQGTDTQYF
.,TRBJ2-7,once,TRBV5-4,TGTGCCAGCAGCATCCCCTCCTACGAGCAGTACTTC,CASSIPSYEQYF
.,TRBJ1-1,.,TRBV7-3,TGTGCCAGCAGCTCAAGGGCTGGAACTGAAGCTTTCTTT,CASSSRAGTEAFF
TRBD2,TRBJ2-5,.,TRBV18,TGTGCCAGCTCACCCGTTGGACTAGTCGGGGAGACCCAGTACTTC,CASSPVGLVGETQYF
TRBD1,TRBJ2-7,.,TRBV7-2,TGTGCCAGCAGCTTAGGAGGGACAGGGTATACGAAGCAGTACTTC,CASSLGGTGYTKQYF
TRBD1,TRBJ2-2,.,TRBV18,TGTGCCAGCTCACCCGGACAGGTGGGCACCGGGGAGCTGTTTTTT,CASSPGQVGTGELFF
TRBD1,TRBJ2-2,.,TRBV7-2,TGTGCCAGCAGCTTTTCGACAGGGTTGCACGGGGAGCTGTTTTTT,CASSFSTGLHGELFF
.,TRBJ1-1,once,TRBV9,TGTGCCAGCAGCGTAGGGTTCGGGGGGCAGAACACTGAAGCTTTCTTT,CASSVGFGGQNTEAFF
TRBD2,TRBJ2-5,.,TRBV5-1,TGCGCCAGCGTTAGGACTAGCGGCCAAGAGACCCAGTACTTC,CASVRTSGQETQYF
.,TRBJ2-7,.,TRBV6-5,TGTGCCAGCAGTCGAGGGGGATTACTCTACGAGCAGTACTTC,CASSRGGLLYEQYF